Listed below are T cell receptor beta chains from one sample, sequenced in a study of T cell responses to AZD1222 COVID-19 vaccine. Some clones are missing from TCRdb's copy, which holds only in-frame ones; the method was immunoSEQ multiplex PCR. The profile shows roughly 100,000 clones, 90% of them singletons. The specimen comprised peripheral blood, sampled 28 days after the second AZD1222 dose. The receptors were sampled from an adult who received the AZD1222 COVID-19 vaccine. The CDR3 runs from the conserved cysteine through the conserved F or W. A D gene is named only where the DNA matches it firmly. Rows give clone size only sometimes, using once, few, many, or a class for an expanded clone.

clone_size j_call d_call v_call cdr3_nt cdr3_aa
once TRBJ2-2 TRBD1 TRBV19 TGTGCCAGTAGGGATGGGGACAGGGCTGTCGGGGAGCTGTTTTTT CASRDGDRAVGELFF
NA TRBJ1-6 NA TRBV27 TGTGCCAGCAGTTACCGCCGGGGCAGAGTCTATGGACCCCTCCACTTT CASSYRRGRVYGPLHF
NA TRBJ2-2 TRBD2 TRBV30 TGTGCCTGGAGTGACACCGGACTAGCGGGGGCTGCCGGGGAGCTGTTTTTT CAWSDTGLAGAAGELFF
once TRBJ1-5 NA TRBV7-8 TGTGCCAGCAGCTTAGAAGTGGCGGGAAATCAGCCCCAGCATTTT CASSLEVAGNQPQHF
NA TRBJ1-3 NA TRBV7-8 TGTGCCAGCAGCTTAGAGGGGCATTCTGGAAACACCATATATTTT CASSLEGHSGNTIYF
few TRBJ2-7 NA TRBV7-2 TGTGCCAGCAGCTTGGGGTGGACCTCATACGAGCAGTACTTC CASSLGWTSYEQYF
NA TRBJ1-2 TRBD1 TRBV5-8 TGTGCCAGCAGTTCCGGACAGGGAAGTTGGTCATTCTATGGCTACACCTTC CASSSGQGSWSFYGYTF
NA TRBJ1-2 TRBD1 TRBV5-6 TGTGCCAGCAGTCCGGGACAGGGATCATTTAACTATGGCTACACCTTC CASSPGQGSFNYGYTF
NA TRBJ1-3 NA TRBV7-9 TGTGCCAGCAGCTTACGGGGATCTGGAAACACCATATATTTT CASSLRGSGNTIYF
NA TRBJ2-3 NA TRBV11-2 TGTGCCAGCAGGGCCGACGGGGATACGCAGTATTTT CASRADGDTQYF
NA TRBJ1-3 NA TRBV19 TGTGCCAGTAGGCCTGCCGGGCAAGGAAACACCATATATTTT CASRPAGQGNTIYF
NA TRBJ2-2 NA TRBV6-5 TGTGCCAGCCGGTCGGCGCTTAACACCGGGGAGCTGTTTTTT CASRSALNTGELFF
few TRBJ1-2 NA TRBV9 TGTGCCAGCAGCCGAATTACAGGGCCGGTCTATGGCTACACCTTC CASSRITGPVYGYTF
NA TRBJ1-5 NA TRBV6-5 TGTGCCAGCAGTTACTCGATGTCTAGCAATCAGCCCCAGCATTTT CASSYSMSSNQPQHF